This T cell receptor beta chain derives from a study of T cells in localized non-small cell lung cancer. The CDR3 runs to 17 residues. Trimming took off 3 bases at V and 1 base at J, with 19 bases between the two ends. Germline CDR1 SGDLS, CDR2 YYNGEE. Clones were read by immunoSEQ multiplex PCR, and TCRdb kept only the in-frame ones, dropping some. The sample yields approximately 76,000 clones, more than 75% seen once. The sample in question was peripheral blood, obtained before any cancer treatment. V usage is TRBV9 and J usage is TRBJ1-2; D is unresolved. The TCR was taken from a female donor of 60 years or more with stage I lung adenocarcinoma. CDR3 sequence: CASSAGASGRFNYGYTF. CDR3 in DNA: TGTGCCAGCAGCGCTGGCGCTTCAGGACGGTTTAACTATGGCTACACCTTC. The full variable domain, with the rest looked up from reference TRBV9 and TRBJ1-2, is DSGVTQTPKHLITATGQRVTLRCSPRSGDLSVYWYQQSLDQGLQFLIQYYNGEERAKGNILERFSAQQFPDLHSELNLSSLELGDSALYFCASSAGASGRFNYGYTFGSGTRLTVV.